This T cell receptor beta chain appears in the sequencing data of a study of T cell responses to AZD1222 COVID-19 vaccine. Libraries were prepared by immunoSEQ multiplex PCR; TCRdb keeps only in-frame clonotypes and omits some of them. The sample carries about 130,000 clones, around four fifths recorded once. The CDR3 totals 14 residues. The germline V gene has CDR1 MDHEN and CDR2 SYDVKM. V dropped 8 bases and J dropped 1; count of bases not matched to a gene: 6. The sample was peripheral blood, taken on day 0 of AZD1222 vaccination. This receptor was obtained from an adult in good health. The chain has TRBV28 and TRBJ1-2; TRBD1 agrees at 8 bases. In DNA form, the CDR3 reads TGTGCCAGCTTCCCGGGACAGGTTAACTATGGCTACACCTTC. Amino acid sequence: CASFPGQVNYGYTF.